This T cell receptor beta chain was captured by sequencing in a study of shared clonotypes between healthy human individuals. Study observations and caveats: Depth was large, yet rarefaction showed that sorted-subset sequencing was incomplete. The sole specimen, blood, was sampled, and tissue repertoires likely differ.

Sorted-subset replicate PCRs used about 180 ng DNA, some 33,000 T cell genomes. Under the authors' procedure: From ImmunoSEQ came sequences covering only the junction and carrying no quality scores, so filtering differed. TCRdb keeps only in-frame clones here, not all; method: immunoSEQ multiplex PCR. V and J calls and clone size are those listed in that table; D and trimming were worked out from the DNA. This repertoire shows approximately 980,000 clones, more than 75% found once; its top ten account for roughly 1.5%. Points on this clone: Antigen: not known.

The CDR3 extends over 18 amino acids. The V gene lost 3 bases and the J gene lost 0 bases, with 18 bases spanning the gap. Germline CDR1 reads KGHSH; CDR2 reads LQKENI. The TCR sequence derives from a man aged 18 to 30 in good health. Specimen: memory CD4+ T cells sorted from blood. Subset in this sample: CD45RA-negative fraction. The rearrangement joins TRBV18 to TRBJ1-3; D gene uncertain. The CDR3 region has the DNA TGTGCCAGCTCACCTGGGGTCGGTCGCCTGACCTCTGGAAACACCATATATTTT. It encodes CASSPGVGRLTSGNTIYF.